This TCR beta chain originates from a study of tumor-infiltrating lymphocytes in oesophageal squamous cell carcinoma. TCRdb re-derived calls from the PCR reads in MiXCR, one entry per CDR3 protein. This repertoire shows around 13,000 distinct CDR3 sequences, around 50% found once; its top ten account for 30% to 35%. Trimming removed 4 bases from V and 9 bases from J; junction bases left unmatched: 10. The CDR3 contains 17 residues. The V call is TRBV12-3 or TRBV12-4, the J call TRBJ2-1, with 15 positions matching TRBD2. The TCR was taken from a female donor with esophageal squamous cell carcinoma. Sequencing used esophageal tumor tissue. Here the CDR3 reads CASSWGLAGGNTREQFF. The CDR3 DNA sequence: TGTGCCAGCAGTTGGGGACTAGCGGGAGGTAATACCCGTGAGCAGTTCTTC.